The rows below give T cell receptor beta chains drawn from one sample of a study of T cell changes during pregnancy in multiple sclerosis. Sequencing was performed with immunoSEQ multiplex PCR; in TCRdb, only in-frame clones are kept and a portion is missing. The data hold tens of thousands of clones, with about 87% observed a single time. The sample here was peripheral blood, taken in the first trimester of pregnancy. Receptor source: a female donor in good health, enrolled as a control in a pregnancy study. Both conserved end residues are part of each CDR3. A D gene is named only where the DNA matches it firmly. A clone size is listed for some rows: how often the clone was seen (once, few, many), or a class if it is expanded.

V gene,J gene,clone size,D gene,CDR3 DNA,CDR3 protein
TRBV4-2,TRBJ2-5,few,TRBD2,TGTGCCAGCAGCCAAGTCGGGGCTAGCGGGCGAGTAGAGACCCAGTACTTC,CASSQVGASGRVETQYF
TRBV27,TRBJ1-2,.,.,TGTGCCAGCTTCAGCCTTGGACAGCCTAACTATGGCTACACCTTC,CASFSLGQPNYGYTF
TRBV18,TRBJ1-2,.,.,TGTGCCAGCTCACCAGGGGGCCGGCACTATGGCTACACCTTC,CASSPGGRHYGYTF
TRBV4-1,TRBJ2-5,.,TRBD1,TGCGCCAGCAGCCATTCTGGGGCAGGGGGACAGACCCAGTACTTC,CASSHSGAGGQTQYF
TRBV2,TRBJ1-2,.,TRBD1,TGTGCCAGCAGTGTGGGACAGAACTATGGCTACACCTTC,CASSVGQNYGYTF
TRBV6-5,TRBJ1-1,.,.,TGTGCCAGCAGTTTGCAGGGGAACACTGAAGCTTTCTTT,CASSLQGNTEAFF
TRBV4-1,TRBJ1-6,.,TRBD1,TGCGCCAGCAGCCAAGAACAAGATCAGGGGGGTTCACCCCTCCACTTT,CASSQEQDQGGSPLHF
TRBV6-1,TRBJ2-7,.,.,TGTGCCAGCAGTGAGAGCCCAGGAAGCTCCTACGAGCAGTACTTC,CASSESPGSSYEQYF
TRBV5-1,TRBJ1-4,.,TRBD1,TGCGCCAGCAGCTGGACAGGGGAGTTTGATGAAAAACTGTTTTTT,CASSWTGEFDEKLFF
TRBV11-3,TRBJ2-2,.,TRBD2,TGTGCCAGCACCCACCTCCTAGCGGGACACACCGGGGAGCTGTTTTTT,CASTHLLAGHTGELFF
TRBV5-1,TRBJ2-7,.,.,TGCGCCAGCAGCTTGGCCCCGACACACTCATCCTACGAGCAGTACTTC,CASSLAPTHSSYEQYF
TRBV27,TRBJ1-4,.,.,TGTGCCAGCAGGACTTTTATAGGCAGGACTGCAACTAATGAAAAACTGTTTTTT,CASRTFIGRTATNEKLFF
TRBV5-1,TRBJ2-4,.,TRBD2,TGCGCCAGCAGCTTGTCGGCTAGCGGGGGGGGAAACTACTTC,CASSLSASGGGNYF
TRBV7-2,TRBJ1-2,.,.,TGTGCCAGCAGCCTTATCACCACAGACTATGGCTACACCTTC,CASSLITTDYGYTF
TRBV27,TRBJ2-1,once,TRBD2,TGTGCCAGCAGTAAAGCGGGGGGCTCCTACAATGAGCAGTTCTTC,CASSKAGGSYNEQFF
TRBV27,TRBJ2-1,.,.,TGTGCCAGCGGCGTGGAAGTGGCTTCGGGGGAGCAGTTCTTC,CASGVEVASGEQFF
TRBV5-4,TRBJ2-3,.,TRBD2,TGTGCCAGCAGCTTGGGGAGCGCGGGGGGCCTCACAGATACGCAGTATTTT,CASSLGSAGGLTDTQYF
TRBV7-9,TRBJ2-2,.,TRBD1,TGTGCCAGCAGCTCCGGGACAGGGATGGGAGCGAACACCGGGGAGCTGTTTTTT,CASSSGTGMGANTGELFF
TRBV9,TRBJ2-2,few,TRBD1,TGTGCCAGCAGCGCGCCGGGACAGGGGGCCGGCACCGGGGAGCTGTTTTTT,CASSAPGQGAGTGELFF
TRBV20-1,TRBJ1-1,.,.,TGCAGTGCTAGAGGGAGGCCTGAAGCTTTCTTT,CSARGRPEAFF
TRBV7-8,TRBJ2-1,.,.,TGTGCCAGCAGCTTAGCAACCGGACGGGGGAATGAGCAGTTCTTC,CASSLATGRGNEQFF
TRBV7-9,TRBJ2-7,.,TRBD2,TGTGCCAGCAGCCCGGGGGGGAACGAGCAGTACTTC,CASSPGGNEQYF
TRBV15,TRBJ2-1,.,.,TGTGCCACCAGCAGAGAAATCCCATTCTCCTACAATGAGCAGTTCTTC,CATSREIPFSYNEQFF
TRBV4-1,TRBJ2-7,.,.,TGCGCCAGCAGCCAAGCTCTAGGACTTAAACTCTACGAGCAGTACTTC,CASSQALGLKLYEQYF
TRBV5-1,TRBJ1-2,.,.,TGCGCCAGCAGCTTGGCGGTTACCCCTAACTATGGCTACACCTTC,CASSLAVTPNYGYTF
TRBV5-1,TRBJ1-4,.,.,TGCGCCAGCAGCTCCGACACAACTAATGAAAAACTGTTTTTT,CASSSDTTNEKLFF
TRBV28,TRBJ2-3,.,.,TGTGCCAGCAGTTTTCAAGCGGGTAGCACAGATACGCAGTATTTT,CASSFQAGSTDTQYF
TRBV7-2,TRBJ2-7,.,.,TGTGCCAGCAGCCTTAGGGGCCTACTAGAGCAGTACTTC,CASSLRGLLEQYF
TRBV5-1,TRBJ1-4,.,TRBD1,TGCGCCAGCAGCTGGACAGGGGGCGCCCGGGAAAAACTGTTTTTT,CASSWTGGAREKLFF
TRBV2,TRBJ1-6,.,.,TGTGCCAGCAACTCCCCTCTGGGGGCTGTTAATTCACCCCTCCACTTT,CASNSPLGAVNSPLHF
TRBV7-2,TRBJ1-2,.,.,TGTGCCAGCAGCTTAGCGAGCCAGGGGAAAAATGGCTACACCTTC,CASSLASQGKNGYTF
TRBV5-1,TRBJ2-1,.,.,TGCGCCAGCACCCCCCCAGGGCCGCGAAATGAGCAGTTCTTC,CASTPPGPRNEQFF
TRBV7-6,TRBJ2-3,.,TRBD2,TGTGCCAGCAGCCTCGGACTAGCGGGGGGCACAGATACGCAGTATTTT,CASSLGLAGGTDTQYF
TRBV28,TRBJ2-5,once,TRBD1,TGTGCCAGCAGCAAGGGCAGGGGACAGTACCAAGAGACCCAGTACTTC,CASSKGRGQYQETQYF
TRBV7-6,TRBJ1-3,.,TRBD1,TGTGCCAGCAGCTCCCCTGGGGGACAGGGGGGCTCTGGAAACACCATATATTTT,CASSSPGGQGGSGNTIYF
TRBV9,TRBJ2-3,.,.,TGTGCCAGCAGCGTAGGTGACTCCTACCCCACAGATACGCAGTATTTT,CASSVGDSYPTDTQYF
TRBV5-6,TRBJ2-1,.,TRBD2,TGTGCCAGCAGCACGTCTCGCGGGAGGGCCCTCGATGAGCAGTTCTTC,CASSTSRGRALDEQFF
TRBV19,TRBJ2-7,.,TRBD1,TGTGCCACCCGACAGGGGGTAGGACTCTACGAGCAGTACTTC,CATRQGVGLYEQYF
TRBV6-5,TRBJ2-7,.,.,TGTGCCAGCAGGGGAGATAGCGGCTACGAGCAGTACTTC,CASRGDSGYEQYF
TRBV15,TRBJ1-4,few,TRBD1,TGTGCCACCAGCAGAGATTCCGGGACAGGGCCTGAAAAACTGTTTTTT,CATSRDSGTGPEKLFF
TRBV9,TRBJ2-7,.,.,TGTGCCAGCAGCGTAGGGCGGGGCCTCTACGAGCAGTACTTC,CASSVGRGLYEQYF
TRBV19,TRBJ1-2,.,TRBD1,TGTGCCAGTAGTCAAAGACAGGGTGGCTACACCTTC,CASSQRQGGYTF
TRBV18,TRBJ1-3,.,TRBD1,TGTGCCAGCTCACCGAGGACAGGTTCCGGAAACACCATATATTTT,CASSPRTGSGNTIYF
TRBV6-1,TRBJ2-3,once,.,TGTGCCAGCACTCCCGACAGGCCCTTCACAGATACGCAGTATTTT,CASTPDRPFTDTQYF
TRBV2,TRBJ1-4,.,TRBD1,TGTGCCAGCAGTGACAACCCGGGACAGGGGGATCCCAAAGGAAAACTGTTTTTT,CASSDNPGQGDPKGKLFF
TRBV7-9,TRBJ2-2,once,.,TGTGCCAGCAGCTTAAGGACAGAGACCACCGGGGAGCTGTTTTTT,CASSLRTETTGELFF
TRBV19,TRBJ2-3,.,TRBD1,TGTGCCAGTAGTATTGGCAGGGGGCAGACAGATACGCAGTATTTT,CASSIGRGQTDTQYF
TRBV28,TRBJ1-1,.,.,TGTGCCAGCAGTACCCTAGGTCAGCTGAACACTGAAGCTTTCTTT,CASSTLGQLNTEAFF